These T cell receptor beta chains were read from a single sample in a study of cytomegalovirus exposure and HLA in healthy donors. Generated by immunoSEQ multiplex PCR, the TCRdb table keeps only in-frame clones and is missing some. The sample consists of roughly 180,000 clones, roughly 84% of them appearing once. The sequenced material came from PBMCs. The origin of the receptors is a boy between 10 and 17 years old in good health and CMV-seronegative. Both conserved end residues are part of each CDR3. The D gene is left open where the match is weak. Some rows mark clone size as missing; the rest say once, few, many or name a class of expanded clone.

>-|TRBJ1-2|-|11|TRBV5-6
TGTGCCAGCAGCCCGCCGGGTGGCTACACCTTC
CASSPPGGYTF
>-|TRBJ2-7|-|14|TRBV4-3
TGCGCCAGCAGCCAAGTGATCAGGGCGATCGAGCAGTACTTC
CASSQVIRAIEQYF
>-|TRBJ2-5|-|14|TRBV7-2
TGTGCCAGCAGCTTAATGGGAGTACAAGAGACCCAGTACTTC
CASSLMGVQETQYF
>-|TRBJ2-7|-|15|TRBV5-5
TGTGCCAGCAACCCAGGTCCGGGACTTCCCTACGAGCAGTACTTC
CASNPGPGLPYEQYF
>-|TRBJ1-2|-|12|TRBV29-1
TGCAGCGTTCGACCTCTTGAGGATGGCTACACCTTC
CSVRPLEDGYTF
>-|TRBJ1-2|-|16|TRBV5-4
TGTGCCAGCAGCGGGGGGGCCACGAGCCCTAACTATGGCTACACCTTC
CASSGGATSPNYGYTF
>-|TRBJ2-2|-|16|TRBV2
TGTGCCAGCAGGACCCCCGCAGGTCGGCCTACCGGGGAGCTGTTTTTT
CASRTPAGRPTGELFF
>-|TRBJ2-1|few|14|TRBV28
TGTGCCAGCAGTCGAAGAACAGGGTACAATGAGCAGTTCTTC
CASSRRTGYNEQFF
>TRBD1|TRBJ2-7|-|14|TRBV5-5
TGTGCCAGCAGCCTAAGACAGGGTGGCTACGAGCAGTACTTC
CASSLRQGGYEQYF
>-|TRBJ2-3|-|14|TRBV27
TGTGCCAGCAGTATGACCCGGGGCACAGATACGCAGTATTTT
CASSMTRGTDTQYF
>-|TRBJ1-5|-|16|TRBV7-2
TGTGCCAGCAGTTGGCCGGGACTCCCGGGGGGTCAGCCCCAGCATTTT
CASSWPGLPGGQPQHF
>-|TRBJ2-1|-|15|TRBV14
TGTGCCAGCAGCGCGGCGGGACTCAGTCCTATCCTGGGGTTCTTC
CASSAAGLSPILGFF
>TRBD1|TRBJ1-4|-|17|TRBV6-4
TGTGCCAGCAGTCCGGACAGGGAGGATTGCTCTAATGAAAAACTGTTTTTT
CASSPDREDCSNEKLFF
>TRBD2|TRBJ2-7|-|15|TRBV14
TGTGCCAGCAGCCAAGTCCGAGCGGGAGGCGGAGAGCAGTACTTC
CASSQVRAGGGEQYF
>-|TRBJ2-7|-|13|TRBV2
TGTGCCAGCAGTGAATCCGTAATCTACGAGCAGTACTTC
CASSESVIYEQYF
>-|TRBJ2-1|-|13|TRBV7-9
TGTGCCAGCAGCCCTCGGGGCTACAATGAGCAGTTCTTC
CASSPRGYNEQFF
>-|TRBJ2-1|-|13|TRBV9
TGTGCCAGCAGCGCGAGAGTAGACAATGAGCAGTTCTTC
CASSARVDNEQFF
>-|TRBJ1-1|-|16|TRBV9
TGTGCCAGCAGCCCTCGACCGGGACAACGGAACACTGAAGCTTTCTTT
CASSPRPGQRNTEAFF
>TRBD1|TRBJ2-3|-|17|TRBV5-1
TGCGCCAGCAGCAAGGAAAGGGACAGGGTTGGAACAGATACGCAGTATTTT
CASSKERDRVGTDTQYF
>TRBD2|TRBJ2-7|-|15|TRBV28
TGTGCCAGCAGTTTCCGGACTAGCGGCTTCTACGAGCAGTACTTC
CASSFRTSGFYEQYF
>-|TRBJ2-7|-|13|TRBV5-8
TGTGCCAGCAGCTTGCGAGGGACCTACGAGCAGTACTTC
CASSLRGTYEQYF
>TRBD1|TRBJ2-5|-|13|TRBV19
TGTGCCAGTAGTACGGGACAGAAGGGGACCCAGTACTTC
CASSTGQKGTQYF
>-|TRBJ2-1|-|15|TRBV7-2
TGTGCCAGCAGCTTAGCACCGCGGGGACACAATGAGCAGTTCTTC
CASSLAPRGHNEQFF
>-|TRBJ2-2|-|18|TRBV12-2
TGTGCAAGTCGGGGAGCGCGAGTTGGGACTACCAACACCGGGGAGCTGTTTTTT
CASRGARVGTTNTGELFF
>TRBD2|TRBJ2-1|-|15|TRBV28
TGTGCCAGCAGTCCCCAGCGGGAGGCAGTGTATGAGCAGTTCTTC
CASSPQREAVYEQFF
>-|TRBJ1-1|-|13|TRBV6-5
TGTGCCAGCAGTACCCGGGTTGGGGGGTTGACTTTCTTT
CASSTRVGGLTFF
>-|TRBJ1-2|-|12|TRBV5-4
TGTGCCAGCAACGAGCCCGCGGGAGGCTACACCTTC
CASNEPAGGYTF
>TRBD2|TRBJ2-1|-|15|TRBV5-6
TGTGCCAGCAGCTTAACGGGGGGGCCCGACAATGAGCAGTTCTTC
CASSLTGGPDNEQFF
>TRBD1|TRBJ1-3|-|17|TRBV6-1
TGTGCCAGCAGTGTGAAGGACAGGGGGAACTCTGGAAACACCATATATTTT
CASSVKDRGNSGNTIYF
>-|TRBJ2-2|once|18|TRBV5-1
TGCGCCAGCAGCTCGGAACAGGGGGGGTCCCTAAACACCGGGGAGCTGTTTTTT
CASSSEQGGSLNTGELFF
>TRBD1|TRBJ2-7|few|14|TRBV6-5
TGTGCCAGCAGCTACCGGGACAGTCTCTACGAGCAGTACTTC
CASSYRDSLYEQYF
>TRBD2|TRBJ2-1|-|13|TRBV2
TGTGCCAGCAGTGGGGACTACCTGAATGAGCAGTTCTTC
CASSGDYLNEQFF
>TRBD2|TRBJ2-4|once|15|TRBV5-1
TGCGCCAGCAGCCCCTTAGCGGGGCCGCGGGACATTCAGTACTTC
CASSPLAGPRDIQYF
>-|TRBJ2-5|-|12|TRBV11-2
TGTGCCAGCAGCCTACTAAGAGTTGCCCAGTACTTC
CASSLLRVAQYF
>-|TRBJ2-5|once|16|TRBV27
TGTGCCACACGGCCCGGACTTACAAGTGGGATTAGGGAGCAGTACTTC
CATRPGLTSGIREQYF
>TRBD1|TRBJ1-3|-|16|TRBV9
TGTGCCAGCAGCTCCCGGACAGGACTCTCTGGAAACACCATATATTTT
CASSSRTGLSGNTIYF
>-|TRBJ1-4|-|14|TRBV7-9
TGTGCCAGCAGCTTAGACAGGGTAGGGGAAAAACTGTTTTTT
CASSLDRVGEKLFF
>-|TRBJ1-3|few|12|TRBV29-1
TGCAGCGTTCTGTCCTCTGGAAACACCATATATTTT
CSVLSSGNTIYF
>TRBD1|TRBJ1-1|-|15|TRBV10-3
TGTGCCATCAGTGAGTCGGGGACAGGGAACACTGAAGCTTTCTTT
CAISESGTGNTEAFF
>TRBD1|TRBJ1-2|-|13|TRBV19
TGTGCCAGTAGCGAGACAGGGGTCTATGGCTACACCTTC
CASSETGVYGYTF
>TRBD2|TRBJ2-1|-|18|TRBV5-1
TGCGCCAGCAGCTTGGGACTAGCGGGGGGGCCGAGGTACAATGAGCAGTTCTTC
CASSLGLAGGPRYNEQFF
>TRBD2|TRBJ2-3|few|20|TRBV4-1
TGCGCCAGCAGCCAATGGGGACTAGCGGGAGGGTCACCCCCCACAGATACGCAGTATTTT
CASSQWGLAGGSPPTDTQYF
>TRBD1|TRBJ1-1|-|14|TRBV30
TGTGCCTGGAGGGGGGACAGGAGGGTCGCTGAAGCTTTCTTT
CAWRGDRRVAEAFF